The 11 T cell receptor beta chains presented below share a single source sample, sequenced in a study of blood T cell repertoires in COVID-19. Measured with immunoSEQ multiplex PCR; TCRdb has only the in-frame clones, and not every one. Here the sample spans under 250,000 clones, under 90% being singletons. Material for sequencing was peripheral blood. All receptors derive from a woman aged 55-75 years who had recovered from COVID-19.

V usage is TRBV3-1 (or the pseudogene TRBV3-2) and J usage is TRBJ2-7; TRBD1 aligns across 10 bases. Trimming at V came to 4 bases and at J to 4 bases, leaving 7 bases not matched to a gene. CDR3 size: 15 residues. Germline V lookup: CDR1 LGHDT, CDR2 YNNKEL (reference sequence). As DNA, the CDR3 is TGTGCCAGCAGCCTCCTGGGACAGGGGTTTTACGAGCAGTACTTC. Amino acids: CASSLLGQGFYEQYF.

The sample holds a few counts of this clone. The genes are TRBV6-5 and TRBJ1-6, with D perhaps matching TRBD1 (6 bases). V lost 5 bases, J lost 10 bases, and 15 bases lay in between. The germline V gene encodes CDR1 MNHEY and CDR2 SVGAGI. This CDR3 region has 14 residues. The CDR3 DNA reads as TGTGCCAGCAGTCTCTCAGGGGTTCAGTCACCCCTCCACTTT. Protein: CASSLSGVQSPLHF.

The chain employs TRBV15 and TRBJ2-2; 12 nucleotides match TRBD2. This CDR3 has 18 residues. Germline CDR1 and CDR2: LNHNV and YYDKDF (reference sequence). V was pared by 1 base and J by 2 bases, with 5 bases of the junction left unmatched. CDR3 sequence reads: CATSRGLAGVLNTGELFF. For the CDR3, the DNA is TGTGCCACCAGCAGAGGACTAGCGGGGGTCCTAAACACCGGGGAGCTGTTTTTT.

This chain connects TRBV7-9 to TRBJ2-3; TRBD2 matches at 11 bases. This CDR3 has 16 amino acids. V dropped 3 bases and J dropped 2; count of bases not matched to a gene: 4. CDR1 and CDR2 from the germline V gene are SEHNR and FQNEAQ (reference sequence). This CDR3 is CASSFYSGGDTDTQYF. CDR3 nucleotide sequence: TGTGCCAGCAGCTTTTATAGCGGGGGGGACACAGATACGCAGTATTTT.

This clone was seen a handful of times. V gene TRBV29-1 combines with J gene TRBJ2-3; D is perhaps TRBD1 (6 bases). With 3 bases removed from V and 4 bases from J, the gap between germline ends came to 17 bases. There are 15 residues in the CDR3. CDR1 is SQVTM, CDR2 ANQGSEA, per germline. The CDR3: CSVDQGSGFADTQYF. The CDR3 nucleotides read TGCAGCGTTGACCAGGGGTCTGGGTTCGCAGATACGCAGTATTTT.

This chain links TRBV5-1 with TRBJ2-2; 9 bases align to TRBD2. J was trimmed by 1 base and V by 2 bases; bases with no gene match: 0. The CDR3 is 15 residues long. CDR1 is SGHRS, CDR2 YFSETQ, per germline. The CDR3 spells CASSFSGGNTGELFF. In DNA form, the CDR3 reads TGCGCCAGCAGCTTTAGCGGGGGGAACACCGGGGAGCTGTTTTTT.

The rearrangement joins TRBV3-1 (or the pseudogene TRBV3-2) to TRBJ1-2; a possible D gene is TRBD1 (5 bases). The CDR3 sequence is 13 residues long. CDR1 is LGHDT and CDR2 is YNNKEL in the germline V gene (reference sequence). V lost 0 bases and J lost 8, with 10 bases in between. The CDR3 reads CASSQDRVYGYTF. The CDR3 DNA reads TGTGCCAGCAGCCAAGACAGGGTGTACGGCTACACCTTC.

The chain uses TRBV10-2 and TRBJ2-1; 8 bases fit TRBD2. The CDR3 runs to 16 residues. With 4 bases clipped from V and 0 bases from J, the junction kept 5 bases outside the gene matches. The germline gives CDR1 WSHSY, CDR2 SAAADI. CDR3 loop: CASSVAGSSSYNEQFF. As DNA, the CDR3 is TGCGCCAGCAGTGTAGCGGGGTCAAGCTCCTACAATGAGCAGTTCTTC.

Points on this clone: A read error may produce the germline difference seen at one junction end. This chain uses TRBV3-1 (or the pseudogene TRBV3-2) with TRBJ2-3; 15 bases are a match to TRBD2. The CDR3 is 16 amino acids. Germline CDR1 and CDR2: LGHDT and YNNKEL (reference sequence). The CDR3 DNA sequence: TGTGCCAGCAGTCAAGGACTAGCGGGGGGGCGGGATACGCAGTATTTT. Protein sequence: CASSQGLAGGRDTQYF.

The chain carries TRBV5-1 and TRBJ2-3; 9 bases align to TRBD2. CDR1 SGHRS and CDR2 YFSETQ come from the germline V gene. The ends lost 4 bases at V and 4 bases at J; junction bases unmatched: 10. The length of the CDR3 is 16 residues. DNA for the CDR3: TGCGCCAGCAGCCCAATAAGAGAGCGGGAGGCAGATACGCAGTATTTT. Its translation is CASSPIREREADTQYF.

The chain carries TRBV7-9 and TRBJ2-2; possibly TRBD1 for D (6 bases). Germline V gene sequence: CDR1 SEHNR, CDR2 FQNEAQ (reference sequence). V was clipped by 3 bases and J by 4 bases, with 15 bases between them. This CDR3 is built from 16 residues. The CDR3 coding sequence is TGTGCCAGCAGCTTGCCCCAGACAGGAACCACCGGGGAGCTGTTTTTT. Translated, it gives CASSLPQTGTTGELFF.